One and the same sample provided the 23 T cell receptor beta chains below, sequenced in a study of cytomegalovirus exposure and HLA in healthy donors. Primers included in the PCR were 60 Vbeta and 13 Jbeta primers. TCRdb's copy holds only in-frame clones and misses some; the assay was immunoSEQ multiplex PCR. The repertoire has approximately 120,000 clones, about two thirds of them found once; the top ten carry 4% to 5.5%. The sequenced sample was PBMCs. These receptors all stem from a man in his fifties or sixties in good health and CMV-seropositive.

The chain has TRBV25-1 and TRBJ2-7; a possible D gene is TRBD1 (6 bases). V lost 4 bases, J lost 6 bases, and 13 bases lay in between. Germline V gene lookup returns CDR1 MGHDK and CDR2 SYGVNS. The CDR3 covers 13 residues. The CDR3 is CASSGRQASEQYF. The CDR3 DNA sequence: TGTGCCAGCAGTGGAAGACAGGCCTCCGAGCAGTACTTC.

About this clone: At the DNA level, this CDR3 is encoded by other sequences in the same sample as well. The rearrangement joins TRBV6-5 to TRBJ2-5, with TRBD2 matching over 10 bases. The V gene end was trimmed by 5 bases and the J gene end by 2 bases; junction bases not matched to a gene: 5. The CDR3 is made up of 15 amino acids. Germline lookup yields CDR1 MNHEY and CDR2 SVGAGI. This CDR3 reads CASSPPAGGQETQYF. CDR3 in DNA: TGTGCCAGCAGTCCCCCAGCGGGGGGGCAAGAGACCCAGTACTTC.

This chain's CDR3 is CASSLRGGGSYEQYF. DNA of the CDR3: TGTGCCAGCAGCTTGCGCGGGGGTGGCTCCTACGAGCAGTACTTC. This chain connects TRBV7-2 to TRBJ2-7, with 7 bases identical to TRBD2. Trimming at V came to 3 bases and at J to 0 bases, leaving 5 bases not matched to a gene. Germline V gives CDR1 SGHTA, CDR2 FQGNSA. This CDR3 is 15 amino acids long.

J is TRBJ1-1 and V is TRBV30; D is undetermined. V was trimmed by 4 bases and J by 0 bases, leaving 9 bases between them. CDR3 length: 13 residues. CDR1 and CDR2 from the germline V gene are GTSNPN and SVGIG (reference sequence). As DNA, the CDR3 is TGTGCCTGGAAAAAGGCGGTGAACACTGAAGCTTTCTTT. Translation gives CAWKKAVNTEAFF. The full variable domain, its missing parts supplied by reference TRBV30 and TRBJ1-1, is SQTIHQWPATLVQPVGSPLSLECTVEGTSNPNLYWYRQAAGRGLQLLFYSVGIGQISSEVPQNLSASRPQDRQFILSSKKLLLSDSGFYLCAWKKAVNTEAFFGQGTRLTVV.

The V and J genes are TRBV19 and TRBJ1-5; D gene unclear. Germline values: CDR1 LNHDA, CDR2 SQIVND (reference sequence). Between the trimmed V and J ends, which lost 3 bases and 4 bases, there was a span of 7 bases. The CDR3 is 13 amino acids. This CDR3 reads CASSISPNQPQHF. CDR3 coding DNA: TGTGCCAGTAGTATTAGTCCGAATCAGCCCCAGCATTTT.

The genes are TRBV5-6 and TRBJ2-7; D is possibly TRBD1 (7 bases). CDR3 size: 16 residues. Germline CDR1 is SGHDT and CDR2 is YYEEEE. V lost 0 bases, J lost 6 bases, and 19 bases lay in between. CDR3 region: CASSLAEEGAASEQYF. CDR3 DNA sequence: TGTGCCAGCAGCTTGGCTGAGGAGGGGGCAGCAAGCGAGCAGTACTTC.

The chain links TRBV28 to TRBJ2-6; weak D call: TRBD1 (6 bases). Germline V gives CDR1 MDHEN, CDR2 SYDVKM. Trimming removed 1 base from V and 7 bases from J, with 14 bases in between. The CDR3 extends over 16 amino acids. This CDR3 reads CASSLYISGTANVLTF. The CDR3 DNA sequence: TGTGCCAGCAGTTTATACATCTCCGGGACAGCCAACGTCCTGACTTTC.

This rearrangement joins TRBV18 to TRBJ2-3; 9 nucleotides agree with TRBD2. The germline V gene has CDR1 KGHSH and CDR2 LQKENI. The CDR3 is 15 residues long. The J segment lost 0 bases and the V segment lost 3 bases, leaving 1 base of the junction unmatched. As DNA, the CDR3 is TGTGCCAGCTCACCCCTAGCGGGGAGCACAGATACGCAGTATTTT. It yields the protein CASSPLAGSTDTQYF.

The J gene is TRBJ1-4, the V gene TRBV2; D remains ambiguous. V was shortened by 7 bases and J by 2 bases, with 11 bases between the two germline ends. This CDR3 has 14 residues. Germline V CDR1 and CDR2: SNHLY, FYNNEI. The CDR3 nucleotides are TGTGCCAGCATAGACGGGATCACTAATGAAAAACTGTTTTTT. Protein product: CASIDGITNEKLFF.

This sequence joins TRBV2 and TRBJ2-3, with TRBD2 as a possible D gene (5 bases). V shed 6 bases and J shed 5 bases, with 6 bases lying between them. Germline-derived CDR1 and CDR2 are SNHLY and FYNNEI. The length of the CDR3 is 11 residues. The CDR3 protein is CASSGEDTQYF. In DNA form, the CDR3 reads TGTGCCAGCAGCGGGGAAGATACGCAGTATTTT.

As DNA, the CDR3 is TGTGCCAGCAGTCTAAACAGGGAGGGTAAGCAGTACTTC. This sequence encodes CASSLNREGKQYF. The rearrangement joins TRBV5-4 to TRBJ2-7; maybe TRBD2 (7 bases). Looked up from germline, CDR1 is SGHNT and CDR2 is YYREEE (reference sequence). Trimming took 5 bases from V and 8 from J, leaving 17 bases between them. This CDR3 spans 13 amino acids.

As regards this clone: One end of the junction varies from germline; a read error may be responsible. The rearrangement uses TRBV27 and TRBJ2-7, with 7 bases aligning to TRBD1. The CDR3 extends over 13 amino acids. Germline CDR1 reads MNHEY; CDR2 reads SMNVEV (reference sequence). CDR3 sequence: CASSQRTGYPPFF. In nucleotides, the CDR3 is TGTGCCAGCAGTCAGCGGACAGGATACCCTCCTTTTTTC.

The chain joins TRBV5-1 to TRBJ1-1, with a weak D call TRBD1 (5 bases). V lost 3 bases to trimming and J lost 6 bases, with 15 bases between them. Germline V gene data show CDR1 as SGHRS and CDR2 as YFSETQ. The CDR3 spans 14 residues. CDR3 bases: TGCGCCAGCAGCTCCCCCCAGGGCTCAGCTGAAGCTTTCTTT. It codes for CASSSPQGSAEAFF.

The genes are TRBV10-3 and TRBJ1-1; possible D gene TRBD1, 5 bases. The CDR3 has 15 residues. V lost 5 bases, J lost 2 bases, and 15 bases lay in between. Per the germline V gene, CDR1 is ENHRY and CDR2 is SYGVKD. CDR3 sequence (DNA): TGTGCCATCAGTCGGGAGGGGCAACTCAACACTGAAGCTTTCTTT. Translating gives CAISREGQLNTEAFF.

This clone was counted only a few times. The genes are TRBV21-1 and TRBJ1-4; no check of the table's D call, TRBD1, against the DNA was made. TRBV21-1 constitutes a pseudogene. The CDR3 length is 14 residues. The CDR3 nucleotides read TGTGCCAGCAGCTCGGACAGGCTGTATGAAAAACTGTTTTTT. Its translation: CASSSDRLYEKLFF.

V is TRBV6-1 and J is TRBJ2-5, with 7 bases aligning to TRBD1. CDR3 length: 14 amino acids. Germline CDR1 MNHNS, CDR2 SASEGT. Trimming removed 8 bases from V and 5 bases from J; junction bases left unmatched: 11. The chain's CDR3 is CASGGRQGLETQYF. CDR3 nucleotide sequence: TGTGCCAGCGGAGGACGACAGGGTCTGGAGACCCAGTACTTC.

The V and J genes are TRBV28 and TRBJ2-3; tentatively, D is TRBD1 (6 bases). The V and J ends lost 6 bases and 6 bases respectively, with 16 bases between them. CDR1 MDHEN and CDR2 SYDVKM come from the germline V gene. The CDR3 covers 14 residues. CDR3 DNA: TGTGCCAGCAGCTTACAGGGTTTCTCGGATACGCAGTATTTT. This sequence encodes CASSLQGFSDTQYF.

The chain uses TRBV6-6 and TRBJ2-2; D possibly corresponds to TRBD1 (5 bases). Trimming cost V 2 bases and J 4 bases, with 14 bases left between them. This CDR3 comprises 16 residues. Germline values: CDR1 MNHNY, CDR2 SVGAGI (reference sequence). The CDR3 is CASSYPQGGSTGELFF. The CDR3 nucleotides are TGTGCCAGCAGTTACCCCCAGGGTGGTAGCACCGGGGAGCTGTTTTTT.

The chain carries TRBV25-1 and TRBJ1-1; D is uncertain. The germline CDR1 and CDR2 sequences are MGHDK and SYGVNS. The CDR3 extends over 15 amino acids. Trimming shortened V by 0 bases and J by 2 bases, and 10 bases separated the two germline ends. In DNA, the CDR3 is TGTGCCAGCAGTGAATATACCGCGGGAAACACTGAAGCTTTCTTT. Translation gives CASSEYTAGNTEAFF.

The chain's CDR3 is CAIRISGDNEQFF. The CDR3 nucleotides read TGTGCCATCAGGATTAGCGGGGACAATGAGCAGTTCTTC. V gene TRBV10-3 combines with J gene TRBJ2-1; TRBD2 matches 8 bases. This CDR3 contains 13 residues. Per the germline V gene, CDR1 is ENHRY and CDR2 is SYGVKD. V dropped 6 bases and J dropped 5; count of bases not matched to a gene: 3.

The J gene is TRBJ1-4, the V gene TRBV15, with D maybe TRBD1 (6 bases). V shed 0 bases and J shed 6 bases, with 11 bases lying between them. Germline CDR1 reads LNHNV; CDR2 reads YYDKDF (reference sequence). The length of the CDR3 is 15 residues. The CDR3 reads CATSRDLAGDEKLFF. As DNA, the CDR3 is TGTGCCACCAGCAGAGATTTGGCAGGGGATGAAAAACTGTTTTTT.

This chain links TRBV20-1 with TRBJ1-1; no clear D gene. V lost 6 bases and J 1 base, leaving 6 bases between the germline ends. Germline lookup yields CDR1 DFQATT and CDR2 SNEGSKA (reference sequence). CDR3 length: 11 residues. This CDR3 reads CSARGNTEAFF. The CDR3 DNA reads TGCAGTGCCCGGGGGAACACTGAAGCTTTCTTT.

The chain has TRBV2 and TRBJ2-2; D is perhaps TRBD1 (6 bases). Per the germline V gene, CDR1 is SNHLY and CDR2 is FYNNEI. The germline V and J ends were trimmed by 6 bases and 4 bases, with 12 bases remaining between them. The CDR3 runs to 14 residues. DNA for the CDR3: TGTGCCAGCAGGAACAGGGTGGGCACCGGGGAGCTGTTTTTT. Protein: CASRNRVGTGELFF. Full variable domain (rest looked up from reference TRBV2 and TRBJ2-2): EPEVTQTPSHQVTQMGQEVILRCVPISNHLYFYWYRQILGQKVEFLVSFYNNEISEKSEIFDDQFSVERPDGSNFTLKIRSTKLEDSAMYFCASRNRVGTGELFFGEGSRLTVL.